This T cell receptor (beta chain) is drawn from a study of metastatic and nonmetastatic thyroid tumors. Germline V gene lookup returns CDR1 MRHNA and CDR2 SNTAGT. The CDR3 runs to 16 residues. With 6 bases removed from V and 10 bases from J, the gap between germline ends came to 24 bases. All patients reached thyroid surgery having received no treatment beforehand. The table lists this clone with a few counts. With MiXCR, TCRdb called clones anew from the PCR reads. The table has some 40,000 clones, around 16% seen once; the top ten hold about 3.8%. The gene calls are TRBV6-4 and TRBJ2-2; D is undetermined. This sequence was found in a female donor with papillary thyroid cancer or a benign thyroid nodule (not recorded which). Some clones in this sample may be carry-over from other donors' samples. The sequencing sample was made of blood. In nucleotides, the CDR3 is TGTGCCAGCAGCGAGACGAGTGAGAGAGACACCTTGGAGCTGTTTTTT. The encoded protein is CASSETSERDTLELFF.